The 18 T cell receptor beta chains below all came from one sample that was sequenced in a study of beta chain features in type 1 diabetes. General study findings and limits: In every one of the four CD4+ subsets, TCRB CDR3s were moderately but significantly shorter in Type 1 diabetes patients.

Since all of the isolated RNA was reverse transcribed, expressed TCRB transcripts were what got sequenced. Sequencing used immunoSEQ multiplex PCR; TCRdb keeps in-frame clones, though not all of them. The table shows 15,000 to 17,000 clones, with roughly 69% occurring only once. Their antigen targets remain unknown. Sequenced: Tregs from blood. These TCRs come from a man aged 30 to 39 with type 1 diabetes.

CDR3 DNA: TGTGCCAGTGGGGACAGGGCTCCAAACGAGCAGTACTTC. Its translation is CASGDRAPNEQYF. This rearrangement joins TRBV13 to TRBJ2-5; 9 bases match TRBD1. The tail of the sequence fits TRBJ2-7 better, so the J call may be wrong. Per the germline V gene, CDR1 is PRHDT and CDR2 is FYEKMQ (reference sequence). This CDR3 is built from 13 residues.

The chain combines TRBV7-8 with TRBJ1-1, with D perhaps TRBD1 (5 bases). The V gene lost 1 base and the J gene lost 2 bases, with 14 bases spanning the gap. This CDR3 region has 16 residues. The germline gives CDR1 SGHVS, CDR2 FQNEAQ. The CDR3 DNA is TGTGCCAGCAGCTTAGTCCAGGGCAGGAGCAACACTGAAGCTTTCTTT. It encodes CASSLVQGRSNTEAFF. Using reference TRBV7-8 and TRBJ1-1 for the parts outside the CDR3, the full variable domain is GAGVSQSPRYKVAKRGQDVALRCDPISGHVSLFWYQQALGQGPEFLTYFQNEAQLDKSGLPSDRFFAERPEGSVSTLKIQRTQQEDSAVYLCASSLVQGRSNTEAFFGQGTRLTVV.

J is TRBJ2-1 and V is TRBV5-4, with D hard to call. With 6 bases removed from V and 0 bases from J, the gap between germline ends came to 7 bases. The V gene's germline CDR1 is SGHNT and CDR2 YYREEE (reference sequence). The CDR3 is 13 amino acids. CDR3: CASKNNSYNEQFF. Here the CDR3 DNA reads TGTGCCAGCAAAAATAACTCCTACAATGAGCAGTTCTTC.

This clone has just a few counts. The chain has TRBV25-1 and TRBJ2-7, with 16 positions matching TRBD2. The CDR3 has 17 residues. V was clipped by 7 bases and J by 2 bases; unmatched bases: 8. From germline, CDR1 is MGHDK and CDR2 SYGVNS. For the CDR3, the DNA is TGTGCCAGCACCCCAGGGGGACTAGCGGGAGGGCCCTACGAGCAGTACTTC. It codes for CASTPGGLAGGPYEQYF.

This chain links TRBV6-1 with TRBJ2-7; maybe TRBD2 (5 bases). The ends were cut back, 3 bases at V and 6 bases at J, with 6 bases in the middle. Germline-derived CDR1 and CDR2 are MNHNS and SASEGT. The CDR3 runs 11 residues. This CDR3 reads CASSERAEQYF. For the CDR3, the DNA is TGTGCCAGCAGTGAGAGGGCCGAGCAGTACTTC.

This clone has a handful of counts. This chain links TRBV11-2 with TRBJ2-3; TRBD2 aligns across 13 bases. From germline, CDR1 is SGHAT and CDR2 FQNNGV. With V trimmed by 5 bases and J by 3 bases, 2 bases remained unmatched. This CDR3 spans 15 amino acids. CDR3 in amino acids: CASSGLAGVTDTQYF. The CDR3 DNA reads TGTGCCAGCAGCGGACTAGCGGGAGTGACAGATACGCAGTATTTT.

This chain uses TRBV28 with TRBJ2-7, with D possibly being TRBD1 (6 bases). The CDR3 length is 14 residues. The germline V gene encodes CDR1 MDHEN and CDR2 SYDVKM. V lost 7 bases to trimming and J lost 1 base, with 14 bases between them. This CDR3 reads CASTLRDTSYEQYF. For the CDR3, the DNA is TGTGCCAGCACACTACGGGACACTTCCTACGAGCAGTACTTC.

This clone turned up a few times. This sequence joins TRBV6-5 and TRBJ2-7, with TRBD2 as a possible D gene (5 bases). There are 11 residues in the CDR3. Trimming took 10 bases from V and 6 from J, leaving 13 bases between them. CDR1 is MNHEY, CDR2 SVGAGI, per germline. Here the CDR3 DNA reads TGTGCCACCTCGGGGATGGGCGAGCAGTACTTC. Translation gives CATSGMGEQYF.

This chain connects TRBV6-5 to TRBJ2-7, with 9 bases that match TRBD1. CDR1 is MNHEY, CDR2 SVGAGI, per germline. The CDR3 runs to 15 residues. Losses at the gene ends were 3 bases for V and 4 bases for J; bases not matched to a gene: 7. The CDR3 DNA reads as TGTGCCAGCAGTTATAATAGACAGGGGGGATACGAGCAGTACTTC. This encodes CASSYNRQGGYEQYF.

The V and J genes are TRBV27 and TRBJ2-5; TRBD1 matches 10 bases. Germline lookup yields CDR1 MNHEY and CDR2 SMNVEV (reference sequence). The CDR3 contains 14 residues. Germline trimming cut 6 bases from V and 5 bases from J; bases unmatched to any gene: 6. CDR3 DNA: TGTGCCAGCAGCGCCGGGACAGGGGTCGAGACCCAGTACTTC. It encodes CASSAGTGVETQYF.

V and J are TRBV6-1 and TRBJ2-7; 9 bases fit TRBD1. In germline, CDR1 is MNHNS, CDR2 SASEGT. The CDR3 is made up of 14 amino acids. V gave up 2 bases and J gave up 6 bases; unmatched junction bases: 5. CDR3 DNA sequence: TGTGCCAGCAGTGAACCGGAGACAGGGGGCGAGCAGTACTTC. Protein: CASSEPETGGEQYF.

This clone was observed a handful of times. The chain has TRBV6-1 and TRBJ2-1; tentatively, D is TRBD2 (5 bases). The germline V and J ends were trimmed by 6 bases and 8 bases, with 14 bases remaining between them. This CDR3 comprises 13 residues. Germline V lookup: CDR1 MNHNS, CDR2 SASEGT. The CDR3 DNA follows: TGTGCCAGCAGACCCCAGGCGCGGGATGAGCAGTTCTTC. This sequence encodes CASRPQARDEQFF.

The chain recombines TRBV30 with TRBJ2-3, with 7 nucleotides matching TRBD2. The CDR3 has 16 residues. The trim removed 0 bases at V and 1 base at J, leaving 7 bases unmatched. CDR1 GTSNPN and CDR2 SVGIG come from the germline V gene (reference sequence). In DNA form, the CDR3 reads TGTGCCTGGAGTGTTTTAGGGCTAGCGGGCACAGATACGCAGTATTTT. Amino acid sequence: CAWSVLGLAGTDTQYF.

V and J are TRBV6-6 and TRBJ2-3; maybe TRBD2 (6 bases). Trimming took 5 bases from V and 2 from J, leaving 11 bases between them. CDR3 length equals 14 residues. Germline CDR1 and CDR2: MNHNY and SVGAGI (reference sequence). The CDR3 spells CASSDRDFTDTQYF. In DNA, the CDR3 is TGTGCCAGCAGTGACCGGGACTTCACAGATACGCAGTATTTT.

Only a few counts were recorded for this clone. The J gene is TRBJ2-5, the V gene TRBV7-2; D possibly corresponds to TRBD2 (6 bases). Matching the DNA end better, TRBJ2-7 makes the J call doubtful. CDR1 is SGHTA and CDR2 is FQGNSA in the germline V gene. The CDR3 has 13 residues. The CDR3 is CASASREAYEQYF. The CDR3 DNA reads as TGTGCCAGTGCTTCAAGGGAGGCCTACGAGCAGTACTTC.

The CDR3 coding sequence is TGTGCCACCAGCAGAGATAGTGGACAGGGGGCTGGGCAGCCCCAGCATTTT. It translates to CATSRDSGQGAGQPQHF. The chain carries TRBV15 and TRBJ1-5, with TRBD1 matching over 11 bases. The V gene end was trimmed by 0 bases and the J gene end by 7 bases; junction bases not matched to a gene: 8. CDR3 length: 17 residues. Germline CDR1 and CDR2: LNHNV and YYDKDF (reference sequence).

The chain carries TRBV11-2 and TRBJ2-1, with 7 bases matching TRBD1. Losses at the gene ends were 5 bases for V and 8 bases for J; bases not matched to a gene: 3. Germline V CDR1 and CDR2: SGHAT, FQNNGV. The CDR3 extends over 12 amino acids. CDR3 DNA sequence: TGTGCCAGCAGCCCACAGGGGTATGAGCAGTTCTTC. It is translated as CASSPQGYEQFF.

This rearrangement joins TRBV5-1 to TRBJ2-1, with TRBD2 matching 14 bases. The ends lost 3 bases at V and 6 bases at J; junction bases unmatched: 5. Germline CDR1 is SGHRS and CDR2 is YFSETQ. CDR3 length: 16 amino acids. CDR3 amino acids: CASSSGTSGSGNEQFF. The CDR3, as DNA: TGCGCCAGCAGCTCCGGGACTAGCGGGAGCGGCAATGAGCAGTTCTTC.